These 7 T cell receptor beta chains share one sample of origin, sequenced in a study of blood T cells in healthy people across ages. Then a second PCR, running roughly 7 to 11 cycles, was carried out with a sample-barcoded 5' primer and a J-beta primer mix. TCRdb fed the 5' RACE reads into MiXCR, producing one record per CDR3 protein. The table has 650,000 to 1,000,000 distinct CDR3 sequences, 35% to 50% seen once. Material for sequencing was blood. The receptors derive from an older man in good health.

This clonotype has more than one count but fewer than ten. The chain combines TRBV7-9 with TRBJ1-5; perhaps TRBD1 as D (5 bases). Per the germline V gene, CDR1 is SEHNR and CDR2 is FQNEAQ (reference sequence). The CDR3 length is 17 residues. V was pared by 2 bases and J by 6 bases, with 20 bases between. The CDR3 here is CASSLSPGGLGGQPQHF. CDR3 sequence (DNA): TGTGCCAGCAGCTTAAGTCCTGGGGGGTTGGGCGGTCAGCCCCAGCATTTT. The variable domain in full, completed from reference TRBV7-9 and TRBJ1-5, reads DTGVSQNPRHKITKRGQNVTFRCDPISEHNRLYWYRQTLGQGPEFLTYFQNEAQLEKSRLLSDRFSAERPKGSFSTLEIQRTEQGDSAMYLCASSLSPGGLGGQPQHFGDGTRLSIL.

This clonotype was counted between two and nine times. CDR3 in amino acids: CASSYTSAGLFASTQYF. CDR3 DNA: TGTGCCAGCAGTTACACCAGCGCGGGCCTCTTCGCAAGCACGCAGTATTTT. The V and J genes are TRBV6-2 or TRBV6-3 and TRBJ2-3, with D possibly matching TRBD2 (5 bases). There are 17 residues in the CDR3. Germline values: CDR1 MNHEY, CDR2 SVGEGT. Trimming removed 2 bases from V and 9 bases from J, with 24 bases in between.

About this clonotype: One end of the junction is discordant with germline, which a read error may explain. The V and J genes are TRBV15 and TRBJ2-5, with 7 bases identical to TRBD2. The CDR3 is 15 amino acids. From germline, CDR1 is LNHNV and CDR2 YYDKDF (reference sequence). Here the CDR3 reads CAASRDRLASVEQYF. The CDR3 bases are TGTGCCGCCAGCAGAGATCGACTAGCCTCGGTGGAGCAGTACTTC.

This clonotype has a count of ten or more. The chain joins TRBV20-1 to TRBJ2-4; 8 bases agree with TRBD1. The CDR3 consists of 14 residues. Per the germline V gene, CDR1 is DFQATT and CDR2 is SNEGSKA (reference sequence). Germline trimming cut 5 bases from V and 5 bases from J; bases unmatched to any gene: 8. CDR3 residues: CSAVGDRPENIQYF. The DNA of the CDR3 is TGCAGTGCTGTAGGGGACAGGCCAGAAAACATTCAGTACTTC.

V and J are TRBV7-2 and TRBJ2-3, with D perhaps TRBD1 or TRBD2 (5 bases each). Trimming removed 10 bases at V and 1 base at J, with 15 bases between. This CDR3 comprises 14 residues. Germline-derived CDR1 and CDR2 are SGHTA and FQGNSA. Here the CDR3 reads CATGRSGRTDTQYF. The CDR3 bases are TGTGCCACGGGCAGATCGGGACGCACAGATACGCAGTATTTT.

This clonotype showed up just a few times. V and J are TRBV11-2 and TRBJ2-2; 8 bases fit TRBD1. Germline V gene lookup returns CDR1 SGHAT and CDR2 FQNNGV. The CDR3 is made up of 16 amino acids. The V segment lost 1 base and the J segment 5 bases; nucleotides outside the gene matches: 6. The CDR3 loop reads CASSLVRRGRTGELFF. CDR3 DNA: TGTGCCAGCAGCTTAGTCCGCAGGGGGCGGACCGGGGAGCTGTTTTTT.

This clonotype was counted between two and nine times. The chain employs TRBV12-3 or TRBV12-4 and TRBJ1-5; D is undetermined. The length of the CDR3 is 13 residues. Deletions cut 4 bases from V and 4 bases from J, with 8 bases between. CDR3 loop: CASSSWANQPQHF. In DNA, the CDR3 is TGTGCCAGCAGTTCGTGGGCAAATCAGCCCCAGCATTTT.